The T cell receptor beta chain described here comes from a study of T-cell memory formation after mild COVID-19. Each CDR3 protein is one row after TCRdb ran MiXCR on the 5' RACE reads. This table has around 340,000 distinct CDR3 sequences, approximately 14% appearing once. Germline CDR1 and CDR2: DFQATT and SNEGSKA (reference sequence). The J segment lost 1 base and the V segment lost 5 bases, leaving 6 bases of the junction unmatched. This CDR3 comprises 14 residues. The clonotype comes from a man aged 18 to 29 who had mild COVID-19 (a few samples of this study predate the infection). Cell type and time point are not known. What was sequenced was PBMCs or a T cell subset sorted from them (not recorded which). The chain links TRBV20-1 to TRBJ2-3, with 7 bases fitting TRBD2. The CDR3 DNA is TGCAGTGCTCCCCCCAGCGGGGGCACAGATACGCAGTATTTT. Protein: CSAPPSGGTDTQYF.